Listed here is a single TCR beta chain. This sample stems from a study of blood T cell repertoires in COVID-19. Study summary: The origin of the acute and convalescent COVID-19 samples was the United States, Italy and Spain. Nucleic acid was either cDNA or gDNA, and it came from T cells, B-cell-depleted T cells, or PBMCs.

In the original processing: Amplification of reference gene primers provided the estimated nucleated cell counts. Assay: immunoSEQ multiplex PCR; the TCRdb copy retains only in-frame clones and omits some. D and trimming come from the DNA, and the V and J calls and clone size come from that table. The sample contains approximately 170,000 clones, around 83% of which appear only once. CDR1 and CDR2 (germline): SNHLY, FYNNEI. The CDR3 has 11 residues. V was clipped by 6 bases and J by 11 bases, with 8 bases between them. This receptor was identified in a woman of 80 years or more in a cohort sampled during active or convalescent COVID-19. The chain is built from TRBV2 and TRBJ1-6; unclear D gene. Sequenced input: peripheral blood. CDR3: CASRSQAPLHF. The DNA for the CDR3 is TGTGCCAGCAGGTCGCAGGCACCCCTCCACTTT.